The 10 T cell receptor beta chains below come from one sample, sequenced in a study of OX40 agonist ivuxolimab in advanced cancers. Measured with immunoSEQ multiplex PCR; TCRdb has only the in-frame clones, and not every one. The table lists 70,000 to 95,000 clones, 84% of them singletons. The sample in question was CD4+ or CD8+ T cells sorted from blood, obtained in a trial of the OX40 agonist ivuxolimab. Source of these receptors: an adult with an advanced solid tumor such as melanoma, head and neck, liver or kidney cancer.

The chain combines TRBV9 with TRBJ1-1; TRBD1 matches 8 bases. Germline CDR1 is SGDLS and CDR2 is YYNGEE. Losses at the gene ends were 0 bases for V and 1 base for J; bases not matched to a gene: 2. This CDR3 comprises 15 residues. The CDR3 sequence is CASSVADRGNTEAFF. In DNA form, the CDR3 reads TGTGCCAGCAGCGTAGCCGACAGGGGGAACACTGAAGCTTTCTTT.

This clone has a handful of counts. The genes are TRBV5-6 and TRBJ2-5; TRBD1 matches at 9 bases. Looked up from germline, CDR1 is SGHDT and CDR2 is YYEEEE. The CDR3 contains 15 residues. J gave up 4 bases and V 4 bases, and 8 bases lay outside the gene matches. CDR3: CASSPLGQGTETQYF. DNA of the CDR3: TGTGCCAGCAGCCCTTTGGGACAGGGCACAGAGACCCAGTACTTC.

This sequence joins TRBV21-1 and TRBJ1-6; the tabulated D call, TRBD1, remains unverified against the DNA. TRBV21-1 is annotated as a pseudogene. CDR3 length: 19 amino acids. The CDR3 here is CASRSGQDYPSSYNSPLHF. The DNA for the CDR3 is TGTGCCAGCAGATCCGGACAGGATTACCCGAGCTCCTATAATTCACCCCTCCACTTT.

The rearrangement uses TRBV10-2 and TRBJ2-3, with unresolved D. V was trimmed by 3 bases and J by 2 bases, leaving 12 bases between them. This CDR3 spans 15 amino acids. Germline V lookup: CDR1 WSHSY, CDR2 SAAADI. CDR3 sequence: CASSDRAENTDTQYF. The CDR3, as DNA: TGCGCCAGCAGTGATCGGGCAGAAAACACAGATACGCAGTATTTT.

In its sample, this clone was seen once. The rearrangement links TRBV5-4 to TRBJ2-2, with no clear D. V was shortened by 2 bases and J by 0 bases, with 5 bases between the two germline ends. Germline V CDR1 and CDR2: SGHNT, YYREEE (reference sequence). This CDR3 has 14 amino acids. The chain's CDR3 is CASSLATNTGELFF. CDR3 bases: TGTGCCAGCAGCTTAGCCACGAACACCGGGGAGCTGTTTTTT.

J is TRBJ2-2 and V is TRBV19; D not certain. Germline values: CDR1 LNHDA, CDR2 SQIVND (reference sequence). Trimming cost V 1 base and J 8 bases, with 11 bases left between them. The CDR3 contains 14 residues. The CDR3 protein is CASSIVLQWGELFF. As DNA, the CDR3 is TGTGCCAGTAGTATAGTCCTCCAGTGGGGGGAGCTGTTTTTT. The variable domain in full, completed from reference TRBV19 and TRBJ2-2, reads DGGITQSPKYLFRKEGQNVTLSCEQNLNHDAMYWYRQDPGQGLRLIYYSQIVNDFQKGDIAEGYSVSREKKESFPLTVTSAQKNPTAFYLCASSIVLQWGELFFGEGSRLTVL.

The genes are TRBV28 and TRBJ1-2; the D gene is possibly TRBD1 (5 bases). CDR1 and CDR2 (germline): MDHEN, SYDVKM. Trimming took off 5 bases at V and 8 bases at J, with 15 bases between the two ends. The CDR3 has 13 amino acids. The CDR3 sequence: CASSKRNRKGYTF. CDR3 bases: TGTGCCAGCAGTAAACGGAACAGGAAAGGCTACACCTTC.

The DNA for the CDR3 is TGTGCCAGCAGCGTGACGACAGGAGCGAACACCGGGGAGCTGTTTTTT. Amino acids: CASSVTTGANTGELFF. The J gene is TRBJ2-2, the V gene TRBV9, with D perhaps matching TRBD1 (6 bases). Germline CDR1 and CDR2: SGDLS and YYNGEE. The CDR3 has 16 residues. V was cut by 2 bases and J by 0 bases, with 11 bases left in between.

V gene TRBV5-4 combines with J gene TRBJ1-1, with TRBD1 as a possible D gene (5 bases). Germline V lookup: CDR1 SGHNT, CDR2 YYREEE (reference sequence). The CDR3 is 13 amino acids. CDR3 sequence (DNA): TGTTCCTGGGGGGGTTGGGAAGACACTGAAGCTTTCTTT. Its protein product is CSWGGWEDTEAFF. Full variable domain (remainder filled in from reference TRBV5-4 and TRBJ1-1): ETGVTQSPTHLIKTRGQQVTLRCSSQSGHNTVSWYQQALGQGPQFIFQYYREEENGRGNFPPRFSGLQFPNYSSELNVNALELDDSALYLCSWGGWEDTEAFFGQGTRLTVV.

The gene calls are TRBV27 and TRBJ1-1; the match to TRBD1 covers 8 bases. This CDR3 contains 15 residues. Germline V gives CDR1 MNHEY, CDR2 SMNVEV (reference sequence). V shed 1 base, J shed 7 bases, and the junction held 8 bases outside the gene matches. CDR3 in amino acids: CASSLYGQGKFEAFF. In DNA form, the CDR3 reads TGTGCCAGCAGTTTATATGGACAGGGAAAATTTGAAGCTTTCTTT.